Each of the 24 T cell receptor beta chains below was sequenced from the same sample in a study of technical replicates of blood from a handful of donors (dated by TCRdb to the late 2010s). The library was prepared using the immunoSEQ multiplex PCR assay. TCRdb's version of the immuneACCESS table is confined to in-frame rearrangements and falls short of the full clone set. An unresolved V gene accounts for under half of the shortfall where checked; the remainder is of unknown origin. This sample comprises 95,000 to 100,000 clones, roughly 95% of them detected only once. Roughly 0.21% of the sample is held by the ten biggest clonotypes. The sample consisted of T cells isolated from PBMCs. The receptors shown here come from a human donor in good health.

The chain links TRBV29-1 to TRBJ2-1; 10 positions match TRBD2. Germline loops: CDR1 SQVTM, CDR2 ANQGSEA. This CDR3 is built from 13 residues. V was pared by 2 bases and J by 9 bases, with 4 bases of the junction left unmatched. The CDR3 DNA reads TGCAGCGTTGAACTTCGACTAGCGGGTGAGCAGTTCTTC. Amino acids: CSVELRLAGEQFF.

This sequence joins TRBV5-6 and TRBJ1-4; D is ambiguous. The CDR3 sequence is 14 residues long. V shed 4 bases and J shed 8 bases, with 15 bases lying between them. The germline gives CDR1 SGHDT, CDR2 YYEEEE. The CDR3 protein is CASSPPSGEEKLFF. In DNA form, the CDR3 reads TGTGCCAGCAGCCCACCCTCGGGTGAGGAAAAACTGTTTTTT.

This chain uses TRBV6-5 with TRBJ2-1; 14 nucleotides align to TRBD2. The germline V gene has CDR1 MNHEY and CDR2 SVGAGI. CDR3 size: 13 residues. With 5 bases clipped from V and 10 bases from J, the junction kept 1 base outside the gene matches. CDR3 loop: CASSRTSGGEQFF. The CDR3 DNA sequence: TGTGCCAGCAGTAGGACTAGCGGGGGGGAGCAGTTCTTC.

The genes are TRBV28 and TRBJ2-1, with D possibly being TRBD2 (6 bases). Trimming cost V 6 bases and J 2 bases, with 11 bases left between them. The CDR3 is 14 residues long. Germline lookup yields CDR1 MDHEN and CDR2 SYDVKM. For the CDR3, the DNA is TGTGCCAGCAGGATCCAGCGGGCCTACAATGAGCAGTTCTTC. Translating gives CASRIQRAYNEQFF. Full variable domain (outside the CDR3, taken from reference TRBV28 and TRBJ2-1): DVKVTQSSRYLVKRTGEKVFLECVQDMDHENMFWYRQDPGLGLRLIYFSYDVKMKEKGDIPEGYSVSREKKERFSLILESASTNQTSMYLCASRIQRAYNEQFFGPGTRLTVL.

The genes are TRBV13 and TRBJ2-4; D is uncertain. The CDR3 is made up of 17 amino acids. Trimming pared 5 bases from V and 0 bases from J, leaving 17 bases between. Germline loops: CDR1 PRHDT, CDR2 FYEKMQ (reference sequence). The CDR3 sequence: CASSVMEQLLAKNIQYF. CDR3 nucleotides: TGTGCCAGCAGCGTCATGGAACAGCTACTAGCCAAAAACATTCAGTACTTC. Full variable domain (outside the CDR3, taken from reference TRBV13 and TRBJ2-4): AAGVIQSPRHLIKEKRETATLKCYPIPRHDTVYWYQQGPGQDPQFLISFYEKMQSDKGSIPDRFSAQQFSDYHSELNMSSLELGDSALYFCASSVMEQLLAKNIQYFGAGTRLSVL.

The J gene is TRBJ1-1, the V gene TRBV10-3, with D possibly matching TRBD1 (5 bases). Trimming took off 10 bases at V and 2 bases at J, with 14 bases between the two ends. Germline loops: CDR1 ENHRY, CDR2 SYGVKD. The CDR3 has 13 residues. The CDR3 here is CATTQGSNTEAFF. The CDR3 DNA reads TGTGCCACGACCCAGGGTTCTAACACTGAAGCTTTCTTT.

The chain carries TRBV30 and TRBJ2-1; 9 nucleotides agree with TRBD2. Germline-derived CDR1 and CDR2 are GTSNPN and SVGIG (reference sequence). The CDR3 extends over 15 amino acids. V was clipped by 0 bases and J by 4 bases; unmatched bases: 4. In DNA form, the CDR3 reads TGTGCCTGGAGTGTTAGTAGCGGGGGTTACAATGAGCAGTTCTTC. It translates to CAWSVSSGGYNEQFF.

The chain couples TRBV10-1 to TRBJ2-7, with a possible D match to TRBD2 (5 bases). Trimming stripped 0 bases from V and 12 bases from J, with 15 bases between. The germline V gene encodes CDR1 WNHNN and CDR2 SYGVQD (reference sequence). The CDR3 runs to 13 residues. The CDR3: CASSESIDYLPYF. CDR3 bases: TGCGCCAGCAGTGAGTCGATTGACTATCTGCCGTACTTC.

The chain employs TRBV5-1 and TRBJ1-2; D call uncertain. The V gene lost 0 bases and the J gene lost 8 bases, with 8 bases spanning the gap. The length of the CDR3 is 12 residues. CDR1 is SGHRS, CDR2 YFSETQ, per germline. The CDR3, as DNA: TGCGCCAGCAGCTTGGAGGGAGGCGGCTACACCTTC. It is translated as CASSLEGGGYTF.

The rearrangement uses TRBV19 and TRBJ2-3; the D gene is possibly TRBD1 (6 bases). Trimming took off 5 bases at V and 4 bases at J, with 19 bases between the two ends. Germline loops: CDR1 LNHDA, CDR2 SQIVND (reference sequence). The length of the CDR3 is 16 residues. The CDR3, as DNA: TGTGCCAGTAGTCCATACACAGGGTCACAGGCAGATACGCAGTATTTT. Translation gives CASSPYTGSQADTQYF.

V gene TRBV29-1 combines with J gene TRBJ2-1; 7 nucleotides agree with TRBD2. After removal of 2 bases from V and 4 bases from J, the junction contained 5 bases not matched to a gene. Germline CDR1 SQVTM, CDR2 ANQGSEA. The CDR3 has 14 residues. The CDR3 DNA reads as TGCAGCGTTGAACGGGAGGCACGATACAATGAGCAGTTCTTC. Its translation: CSVEREARYNEQFF.

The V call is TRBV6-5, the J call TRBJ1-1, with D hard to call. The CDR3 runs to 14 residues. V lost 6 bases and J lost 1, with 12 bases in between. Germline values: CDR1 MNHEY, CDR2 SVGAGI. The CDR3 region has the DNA TGTGCCAGCAGCCTTGGACGGGGGAACACTGAAGCTTTCTTT. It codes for CASSLGRGNTEAFF.

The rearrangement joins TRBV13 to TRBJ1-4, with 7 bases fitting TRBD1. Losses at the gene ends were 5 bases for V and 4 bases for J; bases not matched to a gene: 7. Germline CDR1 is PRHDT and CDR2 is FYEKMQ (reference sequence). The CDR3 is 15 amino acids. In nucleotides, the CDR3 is TGTGCCAGCAGCCCTGGGACAGTTCTTAATGAAAAACTGTTTTTT. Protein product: CASSPGTVLNEKLFF.

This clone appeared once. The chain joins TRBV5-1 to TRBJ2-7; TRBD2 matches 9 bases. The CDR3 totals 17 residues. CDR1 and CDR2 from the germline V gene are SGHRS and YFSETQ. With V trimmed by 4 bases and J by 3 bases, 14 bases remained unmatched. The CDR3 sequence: CASSAGTLAGQVYEQYF. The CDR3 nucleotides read TGCGCCAGCAGCGCAGGCACGCTAGCGGGACAAGTCTACGAGCAGTACTTC.

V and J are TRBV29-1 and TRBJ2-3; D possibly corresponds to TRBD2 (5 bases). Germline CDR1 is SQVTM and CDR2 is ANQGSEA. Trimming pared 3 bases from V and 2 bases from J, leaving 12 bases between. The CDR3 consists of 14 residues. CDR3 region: CSVDSGAYTDTQYF. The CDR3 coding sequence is TGCAGCGTTGACAGCGGAGCATACACAGATACGCAGTATTTT.

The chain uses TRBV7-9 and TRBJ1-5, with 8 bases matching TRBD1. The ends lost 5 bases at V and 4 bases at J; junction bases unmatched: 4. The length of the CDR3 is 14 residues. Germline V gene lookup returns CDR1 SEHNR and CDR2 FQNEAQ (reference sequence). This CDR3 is CASSPTGGNQPQHF. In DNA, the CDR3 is TGTGCCAGCAGCCCAACAGGGGGTAATCAGCCCCAGCATTTT.

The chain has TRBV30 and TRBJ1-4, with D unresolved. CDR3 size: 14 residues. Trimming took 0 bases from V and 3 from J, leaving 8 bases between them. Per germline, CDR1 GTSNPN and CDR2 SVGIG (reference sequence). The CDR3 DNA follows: TGTGCCTGGAGTGTTATTGTATCTAATGAAAAACTGTTTTTT. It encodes CAWSVIVSNEKLFF.

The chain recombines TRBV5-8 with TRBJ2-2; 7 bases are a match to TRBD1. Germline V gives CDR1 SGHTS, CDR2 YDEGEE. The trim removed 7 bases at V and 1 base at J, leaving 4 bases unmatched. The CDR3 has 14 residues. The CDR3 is CASGDRVNTGELFF. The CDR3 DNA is TGTGCCAGCGGAGACAGGGTGAACACCGGGGAGCTGTTTTTT. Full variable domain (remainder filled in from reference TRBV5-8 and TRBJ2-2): EAGVTQSPTHLIKTRGQQATLRCSPISGHTSVYWYQQALGLGLQFLLWYDEGEERNRGNFPPRFSGRQFPNYSSELNVNALELEDSALYLCASGDRVNTGELFFGEGSRLTVL.

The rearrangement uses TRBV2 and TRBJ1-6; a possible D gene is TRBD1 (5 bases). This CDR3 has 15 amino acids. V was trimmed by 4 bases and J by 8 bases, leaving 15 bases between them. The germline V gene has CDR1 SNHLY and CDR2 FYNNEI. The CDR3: CASSVRARGDSPLHF. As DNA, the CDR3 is TGTGCCAGCAGTGTCAGGGCCCGGGGGGATTCACCCCTCCACTTT.

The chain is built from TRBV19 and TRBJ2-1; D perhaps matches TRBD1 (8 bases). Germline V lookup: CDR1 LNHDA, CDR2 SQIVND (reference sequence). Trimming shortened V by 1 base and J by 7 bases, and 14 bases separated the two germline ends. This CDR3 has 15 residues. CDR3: CASSIGTGRGNEQFF. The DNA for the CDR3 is TGTGCCAGTAGTATAGGGACAGGGAGGGGTAATGAGCAGTTCTTC.

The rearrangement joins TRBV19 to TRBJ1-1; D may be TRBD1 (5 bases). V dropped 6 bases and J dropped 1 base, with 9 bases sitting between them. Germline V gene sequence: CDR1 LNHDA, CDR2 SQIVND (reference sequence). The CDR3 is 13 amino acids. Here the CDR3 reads CASRTVQNTEAFF. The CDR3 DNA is TGTGCCAGTAGGACAGTGCAGAACACTGAAGCTTTCTTT.

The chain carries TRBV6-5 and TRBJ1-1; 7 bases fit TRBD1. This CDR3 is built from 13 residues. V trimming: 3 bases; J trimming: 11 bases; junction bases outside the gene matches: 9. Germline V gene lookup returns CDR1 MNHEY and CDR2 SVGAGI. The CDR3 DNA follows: TGTGCCAGCAGTTATAAGGCAGGGGGAGCGGCTTTCTTT. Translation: CASSYKAGGAAFF.

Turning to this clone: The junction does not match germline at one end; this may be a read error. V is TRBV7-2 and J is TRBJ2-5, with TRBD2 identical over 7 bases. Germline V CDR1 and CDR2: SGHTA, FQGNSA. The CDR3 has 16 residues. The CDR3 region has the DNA TGTGCCAACAGCTCCTCGGCCCAGGGACTACAAGAGACCCAGTACTTC. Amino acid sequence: CANSSSAQGLQETQYF.

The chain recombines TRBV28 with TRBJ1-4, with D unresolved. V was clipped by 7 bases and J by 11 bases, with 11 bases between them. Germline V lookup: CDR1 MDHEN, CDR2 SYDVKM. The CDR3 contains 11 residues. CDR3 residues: CASTTTGKLFF. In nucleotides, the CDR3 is TGTGCCAGCACCACGACGGGGAAACTGTTTTTT. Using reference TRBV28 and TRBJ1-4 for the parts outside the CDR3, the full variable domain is DVKVTQSSRYLVKRTGEKVFLECVQDMDHENMFWYRQDPGLGLRLIYFSYDVKMKEKGDIPEGYSVSREKKERFSLILESASTNQTSMYLCASTTTGKLFFGSGTQLSVL.